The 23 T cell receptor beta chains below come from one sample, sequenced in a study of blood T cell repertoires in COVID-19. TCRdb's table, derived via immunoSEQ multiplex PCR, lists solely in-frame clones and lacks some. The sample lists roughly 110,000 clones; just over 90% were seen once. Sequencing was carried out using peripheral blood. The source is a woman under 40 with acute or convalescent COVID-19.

The CDR3 bases are TGTGCCAGCAGTTACAGCGCGGGGCTGTCCTACGAGCAGTACTTC. Its protein is CASSYSAGLSYEQYF. The J gene is TRBJ2-7, the V gene TRBV6-2 or TRBV6-3; possibly TRBD2 for D (6 bases). Germline loops: CDR1 MNHEY, CDR2 SVGEGT. The CDR3 is 15 amino acids. V lost 2 bases to trimming and J lost 1 base, with 12 bases between them.

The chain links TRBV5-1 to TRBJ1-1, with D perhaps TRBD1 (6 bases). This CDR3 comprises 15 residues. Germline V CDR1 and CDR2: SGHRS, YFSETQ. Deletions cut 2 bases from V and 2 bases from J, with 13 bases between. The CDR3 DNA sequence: TGCGCCAGCAGCTTAAGACAGGCGAGTAACACTGAAGCTTTCTTT. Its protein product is CASSLRQASNTEAFF.

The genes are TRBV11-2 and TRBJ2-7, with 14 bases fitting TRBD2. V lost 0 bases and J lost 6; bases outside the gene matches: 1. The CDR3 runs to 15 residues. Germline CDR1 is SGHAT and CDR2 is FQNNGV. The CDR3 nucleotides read TGTGCCAGCAGCTTAGAGGGACTAGCGGGAGCCGAGCAGTACTTC. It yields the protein CASSLEGLAGAEQYF. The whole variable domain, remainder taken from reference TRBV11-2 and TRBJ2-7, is EAGVAQSPRYKIIEKRQSVAFWCNPISGHATLYWYQQILGQGPKLLIQFQNNGVVDDSQLPKDRFSAERLKGVDSTLKIQPAKLEDSAVYLCASSLEGLAGAEQYFGPGTRLTVT.

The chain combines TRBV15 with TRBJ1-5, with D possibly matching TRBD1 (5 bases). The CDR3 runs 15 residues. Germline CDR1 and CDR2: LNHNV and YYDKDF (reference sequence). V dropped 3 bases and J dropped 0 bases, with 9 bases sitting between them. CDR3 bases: TGTGCCACCAGCAGGACAGTTTATAGCAATCAGCCCCAGCATTTT. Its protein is CATSRTVYSNQPQHF.

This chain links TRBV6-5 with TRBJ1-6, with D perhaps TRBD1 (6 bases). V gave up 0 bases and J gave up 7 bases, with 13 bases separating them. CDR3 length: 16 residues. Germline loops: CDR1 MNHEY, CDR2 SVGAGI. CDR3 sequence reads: CASSYSIQGANSPLHF. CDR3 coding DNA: TGTGCCAGCAGTTACTCGATACAGGGCGCAAATTCACCCCTCCACTTT.

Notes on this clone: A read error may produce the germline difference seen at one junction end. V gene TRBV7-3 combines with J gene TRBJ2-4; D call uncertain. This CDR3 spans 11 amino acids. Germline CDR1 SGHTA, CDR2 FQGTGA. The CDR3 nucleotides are TGTGCCAGCAGCTCGGGTCACCCCTCCCACTTC. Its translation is CASSSGHPSHF.

The CDR3 sequence: CASSQDSSSYEQYF. CDR3 nucleotides: TGCGCCAGCAGCCAAGATTCCAGTTCGTACGAGCAGTACTTC. The chain links TRBV4-3 to TRBJ2-7; D remains unclear. This CDR3 region has 14 residues. CDR1 LGHNA and CDR2 YSLEER come from the germline V gene. Trimming took off 0 bases at V and 4 bases at J, with 10 bases between the two ends.

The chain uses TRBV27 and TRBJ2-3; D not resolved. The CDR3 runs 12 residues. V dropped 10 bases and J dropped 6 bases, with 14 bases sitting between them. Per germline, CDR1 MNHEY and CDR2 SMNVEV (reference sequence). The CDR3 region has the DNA TGTGCCATCGTTTCTTTACAGGATACGCAGTATTTT. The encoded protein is CAIVSLQDTQYF.

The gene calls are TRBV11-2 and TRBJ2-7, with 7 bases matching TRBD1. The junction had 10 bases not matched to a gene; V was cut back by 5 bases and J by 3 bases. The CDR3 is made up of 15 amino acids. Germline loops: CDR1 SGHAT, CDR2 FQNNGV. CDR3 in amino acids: CASSGGQINHYEQYF. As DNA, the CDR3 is TGTGCCAGCAGCGGGGGACAGATAAACCACTACGAGCAGTACTTC.

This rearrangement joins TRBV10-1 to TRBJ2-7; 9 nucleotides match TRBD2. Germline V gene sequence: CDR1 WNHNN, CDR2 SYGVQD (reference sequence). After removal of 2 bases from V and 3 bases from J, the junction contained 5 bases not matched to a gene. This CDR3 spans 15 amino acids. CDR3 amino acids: CASSEGNSGGYEQYF. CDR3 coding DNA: TGCGCCAGCAGTGAGGGGAATAGCGGGGGCTACGAGCAGTACTTC.

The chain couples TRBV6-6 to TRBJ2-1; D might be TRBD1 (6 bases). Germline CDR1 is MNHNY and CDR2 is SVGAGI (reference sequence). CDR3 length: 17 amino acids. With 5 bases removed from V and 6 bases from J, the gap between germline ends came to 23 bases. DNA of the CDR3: TGTGCCAGCAGTCAAACTTTACAGGGATATGTAGGCAATGAGCAGTTCTTC. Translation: CASSQTLQGYVGNEQFF.

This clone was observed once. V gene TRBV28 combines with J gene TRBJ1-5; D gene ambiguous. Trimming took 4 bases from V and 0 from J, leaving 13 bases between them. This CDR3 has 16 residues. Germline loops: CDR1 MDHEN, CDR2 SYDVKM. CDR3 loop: CASSWRTTYSNQPQHF. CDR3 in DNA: TGTGCCAGCAGTTGGAGGACGACATATAGCAATCAGCCCCAGCATTTT.

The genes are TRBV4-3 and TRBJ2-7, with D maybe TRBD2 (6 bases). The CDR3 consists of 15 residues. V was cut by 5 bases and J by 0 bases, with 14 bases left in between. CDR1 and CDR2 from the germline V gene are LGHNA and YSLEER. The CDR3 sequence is CASSIVPGASYEQYF. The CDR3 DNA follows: TGCGCCAGCAGCATCGTTCCGGGAGCCTCCTACGAGCAGTACTTC.

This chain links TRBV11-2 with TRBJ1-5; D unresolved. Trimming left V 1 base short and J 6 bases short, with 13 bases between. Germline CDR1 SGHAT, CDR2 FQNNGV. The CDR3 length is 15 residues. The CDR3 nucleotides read TGTGCCAGCAGCTTAGGTCCATCGGAGGGTCAGCCCCAGCATTTT. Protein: CASSLGPSEGQPQHF.

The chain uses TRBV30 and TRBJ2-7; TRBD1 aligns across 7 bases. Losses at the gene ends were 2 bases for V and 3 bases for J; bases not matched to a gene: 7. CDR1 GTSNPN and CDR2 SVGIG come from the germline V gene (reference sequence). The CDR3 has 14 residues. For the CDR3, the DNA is TGTGCCTGGAGTTCCTGGACAGGAAGCTACGAGCAGTACTTC. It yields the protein CAWSSWTGSYEQYF.

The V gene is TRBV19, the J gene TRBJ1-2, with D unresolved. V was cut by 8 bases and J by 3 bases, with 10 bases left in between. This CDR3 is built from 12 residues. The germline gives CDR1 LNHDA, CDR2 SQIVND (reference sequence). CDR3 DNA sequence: TGTGCCAGTTCGCCGGGTTACTATGGCTACACCTTC. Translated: CASSPGYYGYTF. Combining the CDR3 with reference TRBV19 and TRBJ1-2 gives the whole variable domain DGGITQSPKYLFRKEGQNVTLSCEQNLNHDAMYWYRQDPGQGLRLIYYSQIVNDFQKGDIAEGYSVSREKKESFPLTVTSAQKNPTAFYLCASSPGYYGYTFGSGTRLTVV.

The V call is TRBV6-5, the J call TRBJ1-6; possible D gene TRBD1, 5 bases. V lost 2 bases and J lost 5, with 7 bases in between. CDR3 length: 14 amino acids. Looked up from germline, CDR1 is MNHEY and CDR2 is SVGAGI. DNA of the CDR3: TGTGCCAGCAGTTACGGGGGGAATAATTCACCCCTCCACTTT. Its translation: CASSYGGNNSPLHF.

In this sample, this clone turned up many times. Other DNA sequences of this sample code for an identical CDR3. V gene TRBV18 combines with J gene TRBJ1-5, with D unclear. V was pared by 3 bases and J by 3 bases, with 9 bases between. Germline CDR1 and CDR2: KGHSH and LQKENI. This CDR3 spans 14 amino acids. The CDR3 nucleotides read TGTGCCAGCTCACCTGGCAGACTCAATCAGCCCCAGCATTTT. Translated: CASSPGRLNQPQHF. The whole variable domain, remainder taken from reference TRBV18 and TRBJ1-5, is NAGVMQNPRHLVRRRGQEARLRCSPMKGHSHVYWYRQLPEEGLKFMVYLQKENIIDESGMPKERFSAEFPKEGPSILRIQQVVRGDSAAYFCASSPGRLNQPQHFGDGTRLSIL.

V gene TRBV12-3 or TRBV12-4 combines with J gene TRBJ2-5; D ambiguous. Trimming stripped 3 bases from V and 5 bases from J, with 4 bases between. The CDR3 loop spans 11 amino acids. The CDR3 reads CASSFSETQYF. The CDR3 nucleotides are TGTGCCAGCAGTTTTTCGGAGACCCAGTACTTC.

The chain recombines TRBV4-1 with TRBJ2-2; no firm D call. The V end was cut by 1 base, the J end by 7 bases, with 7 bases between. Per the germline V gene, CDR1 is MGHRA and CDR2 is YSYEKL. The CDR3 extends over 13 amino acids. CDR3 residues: CASSQVGGGELFF. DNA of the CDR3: TGCGCCAGCAGCCAAGTTGGCGGCGGGGAGCTGTTTTTT.

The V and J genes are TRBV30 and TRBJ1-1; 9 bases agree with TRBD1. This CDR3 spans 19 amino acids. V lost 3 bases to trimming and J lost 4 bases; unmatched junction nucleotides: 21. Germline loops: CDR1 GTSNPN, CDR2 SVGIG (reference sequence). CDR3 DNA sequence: TGTGCCTGGAGGACCGGGACAGGGATTAGGAGACGGGGGGTCACTGAAGCTTTCTTT. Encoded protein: CAWRTGTGIRRRGVTEAFF.

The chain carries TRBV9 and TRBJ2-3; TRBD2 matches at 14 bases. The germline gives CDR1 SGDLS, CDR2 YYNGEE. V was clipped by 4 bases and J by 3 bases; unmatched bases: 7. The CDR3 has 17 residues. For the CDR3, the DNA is TGTGCCAGCAGCAAGGGACTAGCGGGGGTCGTTACAGATACGCAGTATTTT. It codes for CASSKGLAGVVTDTQYF.

Written as DNA, the CDR3 is TGCGCCAGCAGCCAAGATCGAGAGACCCAGTACTTC. It is translated as CASSQDRETQYF. The genes are TRBV4-3 and TRBJ2-5; D unresolved. Germline assignment: CDR1 LGHNA and CDR2 YSLEER. CDR3 length: 12 residues. Trimming left V 0 bases short and J 4 bases short, with 3 bases between.